These 2 T cell receptor beta chains were all obtained from the same sample, sequenced in a study of neurological immune-mediated disorders. TCRdb re-called the 5' RACE reads through MiXCR, storing one row per CDR3 protein. Of under 60,000 distinct CDR3 sequences in the sample, 4.5% to 7% are singletons; the top ten hold over 1.2%. Input material: CD4+ T cells from blood. These receptors were taken from a woman younger than 35 with multiple sclerosis.

This clonotype was recorded many times. The rearrangement uses TRBV6-5 and TRBJ2-7; 7 bases are a match to TRBD1. The V segment lost 5 bases and the J segment 1 base; nucleotides outside the gene matches: 8. The germline gives CDR1 MNHEY, CDR2 SVGAGI. CDR3 size: 15 residues. The CDR3 bases are TGTGCCAGCAGTCGAGCCAGACAGGGTTCCTACGAGCAGTACTTC. It specifies CASSRARQGSYEQYF.

Many counts were recorded for this clonotype. The chain recombines TRBV20-1 with TRBJ2-5; D gene unclear. Germline lookup yields CDR1 DFQATT and CDR2 SNEGSKA (reference sequence). The CDR3 has 9 residues. The CDR3 loop is CSPEKTQYF. The CDR3 nucleotides are TGCAGCCCTGAGAAGACCCAGTACTTC.